Shown below are 21 T cell receptor beta chains from a single sample sequenced in a study of T cell changes during pregnancy in multiple sclerosis. Repertoires were generated with immunoSEQ multiplex PCR, while TCRdb's copy carries only in-frame clones and drops some. The sample lists roughly 99,000 clones, 92% occurring once. This specimen consisted of peripheral blood, obtained after pregnancy. These receptors were collected from a female donor in good health, enrolled as a control in a pregnancy study.

The J gene is TRBJ1-2, the V gene TRBV30; a weak D match, TRBD1 (6 bases). The CDR3 is 15 residues long. V was shortened by 2 bases and J by 6 bases, with 19 bases between the two germline ends. The germline gives CDR1 GTSNPN, CDR2 SVGIG (reference sequence). The CDR3 region is CAWSIDLAGADGYTF. CDR3 coding DNA: TGTGCCTGGAGTATAGATTTAGCAGGGGCGGATGGCTACACCTTC.

As for this clone: Its ends do not fully match the called genes, so a read error is possible. The CDR3 DNA is TGTGCTAGCAGCTTAAACCCTTTGGGGGCCCGTGGAAACACCATATATTTT. Amino acid sequence: CASSLNPLGARGNTIYF. The gene calls are TRBV7-7 and TRBJ1-3, with D perhaps TRBD1 (6 bases). Germline V gives CDR1 SSHAT, CDR2 FNYEAQ (reference sequence). The CDR3 length is 17 residues. Supplemented by reference TRBV7-7 and TRBJ1-3, the full variable domain reads GAGVSQSPRYKVTKRGQDVTLRCDPISSHATLYWYQQALGQGPEFLTYFNYEAQPDKSGLPSDRFSAERPEGSISTLTIQRTEQRDSAMYRCASSLNPLGARGNTIYFGEGSWLTVV.

The chain links TRBV6-1 to TRBJ2-5, with D possibly matching TRBD1 (5 bases). The germline gives CDR1 MNHNS, CDR2 SASEGT. CDR3 length: 15 residues. Deletions cut 6 bases from V and 2 bases from J, with 16 bases between. In DNA, the CDR3 is TGTGCCAGCAGCTTGCACAGGTACAATCAAGAGACCCAGTACTTC. Translated: CASSLHRYNQETQYF.

The V and J genes are TRBV19 and TRBJ1-2; D remains ambiguous. Germline V lookup: CDR1 LNHDA, CDR2 SQIVND (reference sequence). The CDR3 is 14 amino acids. V lost 7 bases and J 5 bases, leaving 17 bases between the germline ends. CDR3 nucleotide sequence: TGTGCCAGTAATCGGCAGGCCACCTTGTATGGCTACACCTTC. Its protein product is CASNRQATLYGYTF.

This chain connects TRBV9 to TRBJ2-1; D not resolved. Trimming removed 1 base at V and 1 base at J, with 15 bases between. The CDR3 length is 17 residues. CDR1 SGDLS and CDR2 YYNGEE come from the germline V gene. This chain's CDR3 is CASSVTETPKSYNEQFF. The CDR3 bases are TGTGCCAGCAGCGTAACAGAAACCCCAAAATCCTACAATGAGCAGTTCTTC.

This rearrangement joins TRBV5-1 to TRBJ2-7; 7 nucleotides line up with TRBD2. CDR1 is SGHRS, CDR2 YFSETQ, per germline. After removal of 0 bases from V and 1 base from J, the junction contained 10 bases not matched to a gene. The CDR3 is 17 residues long. The DNA for the CDR3 is TGCGCCAGCAGCTTGGCGGTACGCGGGACTATTTCCTACGAGCAGTACTTC. Encoded protein: CASSLAVRGTISYEQYF.

This chain's CDR3 is CASSHRGARGTEAFF. The DNA for the CDR3 is TGTGCCAGCAGCCACCGGGGGGCTCGGGGCACTGAAGCTTTCTTT. The chain uses TRBV14 and TRBJ1-1, with D possibly being TRBD1 (6 bases). The length of the CDR3 is 15 residues. The V gene lost 3 bases and the J gene lost 4 bases, with 15 bases spanning the gap. CDR1 and CDR2 (germline): SGHDN, FVKESK.

The rearrangement joins TRBV28 to TRBJ1-5; possibly TRBD1 for D (5 bases). The CDR3 loop spans 15 amino acids. V shed 2 bases and J shed 3 bases, with 11 bases lying between them. Germline V gene lookup returns CDR1 MDHEN and CDR2 SYDVKM. The DNA of the CDR3 is TGTGCCAGCAGTTTACAAGGGGTATTCAATCAGCCCCAGCATTTT. Translation gives CASSLQGVFNQPQHF.

V usage is TRBV27 and J usage is TRBJ1-1, with a tentative D call TRBD1 (5 bases). The germline gives CDR1 MNHEY, CDR2 SMNVEV (reference sequence). Trimming pared 3 bases from V and 2 bases from J, leaving 10 bases between. This CDR3 contains 14 residues. The CDR3 DNA follows: TGTGCCAGCAGTTTCCCAGGGACTAACACTGAAGCTTTCTTT. Encoded protein: CASSFPGTNTEAFF.

The chain is built from TRBV9 and TRBJ1-2; a possible D gene is TRBD1 (5 bases). CDR1 and CDR2 from the germline V gene are SGDLS and YYNGEE. The CDR3 loop spans 11 amino acids. The germline V and J ends were trimmed by 3 bases and 7 bases, with 7 bases remaining between them. The CDR3 DNA reads as TGTGCCAGCAGCGCGCAGGGTGGCTACACCTTC. It yields the protein CASSAQGGYTF.

The chain joins TRBV7-8 to TRBJ1-4; unclear D gene. Trimming pared 5 bases from V and 0 bases from J, leaving 10 bases between. The CDR3 is 15 amino acids. Germline CDR1 and CDR2: SGHVS and FQNEAQ. CDR3 in amino acids: CASSPRQATNEKLFF. The CDR3 bases are TGTGCCAGCAGCCCCCGTCAGGCAACTAATGAAAAACTGTTTTTT.

This rearrangement joins TRBV15 to TRBJ2-7; 7 bases map to TRBD2. J lost 1 base, V lost 5 bases, and 11 bases had no gene match. The length of the CDR3 is 16 residues. Germline-derived CDR1 and CDR2 are LNHNV and YYDKDF (reference sequence). CDR3 protein: CATSATKRGPSYEQYF. In DNA form, the CDR3 reads TGTGCCACCAGCGCCACCAAGCGGGGACCTTCCTACGAGCAGTACTTC.

The genes are TRBV27 and TRBJ2-1; 13 nucleotides align to TRBD2. The CDR3 is 18 residues long. Unmatched junction bases numbered 8, after V lost 2 bases and J lost 4 bases. CDR1 and CDR2 (germline): MNHEY, SMNVEV (reference sequence). The CDR3 bases are TGTGCCAGCAGTTTAGGGCCGGGACTAGCGGGATTATACAATGAGCAGTTCTTC. This translates into CASSLGPGLAGLYNEQFF.

The V gene is TRBV9, the J gene TRBJ1-2; 10 bases are a match to TRBD1. The V and J ends lost 5 bases and 5 bases, in that order; junction bases with no gene match: 6. Germline CDR1 is SGDLS and CDR2 is YYNGEE. This CDR3 has 14 amino acids. The CDR3 spells CASRSGTGDYGYTF. As DNA, the CDR3 is TGTGCCAGCAGGTCGGGGACAGGGGATTATGGCTACACCTTC.

This chain connects TRBV27 to TRBJ2-7; D not resolved. The V end was cut by 3 bases, the J end by 1 base, with 7 bases between. Germline V gene lookup returns CDR1 MNHEY and CDR2 SMNVEV (reference sequence). The length of the CDR3 is 13 residues. CDR3 nucleotides: TGTGCCAGCAGTTTCGCCCAGTCCTACGAGCAGTACTTC. Amino acid sequence: CASSFAQSYEQYF.

This clone was observed a single time. The V and J genes are TRBV28 and TRBJ1-4; 10 positions match TRBD1. This CDR3 contains 13 residues. CDR1 is MDHEN, CDR2 SYDVKM, per germline. V gave up 7 bases and J gave up 9 bases; unmatched junction bases: 5. The CDR3 bases are TGTGCCAGCATGGGGACAGGGGTACAAAAACTGTTTTTT. It encodes CASMGTGVQKLFF. The variable domain in full, completed from reference TRBV28 and TRBJ1-4, reads DVKVTQSSRYLVKRTGEKVFLECVQDMDHENMFWYRQDPGLGLRLIYFSYDVKMKEKGDIPEGYSVSREKKERFSLILESASTNQTSMYLCASMGTGVQKLFFGSGTQLSVL.

The J gene is TRBJ1-1, the V gene TRBV4-1, with unresolved D. Trimming took off 1 base at V and 0 bases at J, with 6 bases between the two ends. Germline CDR1 MGHRA, CDR2 YSYEKL. The CDR3 runs 14 residues. CDR3 in DNA: TGCGCCAGCAGCCAAGGTTTTATGAACACTGAAGCTTTCTTT. Residues: CASSQGFMNTEAFF.

This chain links TRBV18 with TRBJ1-2, with TRBD1 matching over 9 bases. This CDR3 spans 13 amino acids. Germline V gene sequence: CDR1 KGHSH, CDR2 LQKENI. The J segment lost 8 bases and the V segment lost 6 bases, leaving 7 bases of the junction unmatched. The DNA of the CDR3 is TGTGCCAGCTCTGGGACAGGGAGTGACGGCTACACCTTC. This codes for CASSGTGSDGYTF.

The gene calls are TRBV5-1 and TRBJ2-3; the match to TRBD2 covers 7 bases. The CDR3 loop spans 14 amino acids. Germline V gene sequence: CDR1 SGHRS, CDR2 YFSETQ. Trimming cost V 4 bases and J 6 bases; bases outside gene matches: 8. The CDR3 region has the DNA TGCGCCAGCAGCGGCGGACTAGGCGGTGATACGCAGTATTTT. Protein: CASSGGLGGDTQYF.

V gene TRBV13 combines with J gene TRBJ1-3; D is undetermined. CDR1 is PRHDT and CDR2 is FYEKMQ in the germline V gene (reference sequence). CDR3 length equals 12 residues. V was cut by 3 bases and J by 4 bases, with 4 bases left in between. CDR3 residues: CASSLEGNTIYF. The CDR3 DNA is TGTGCCAGCAGCTTGGAGGGAAACACCATATATTTT.

The chain links TRBV7-9 to TRBJ1-2; D is undetermined. Germline-derived CDR1 and CDR2 are SEHNR and FQNEAQ (reference sequence). The CDR3 is 12 amino acids. V was shortened by 1 base and J by 8 bases, with 8 bases between the two germline ends. The CDR3 reads CASSLDREGYTF. The CDR3 coding sequence is TGTGCCAGCAGCTTAGATCGGGAGGGCTACACCTTC.